This entry describes one TCR beta chain. These data are taken from a study of cytomegalovirus exposure and HLA in healthy donors. Across the study: Previous work identified roughly 120 million unique TCR beta sequences from around 200 million T cells.

Despite likely unrecorded immune exposures, the donors were nominally healthy at the time of sampling. V gave up 4 bases and J gave up 3 bases, with 13 bases separating them. The germline V gene encodes CDR1 SGHRS and CDR2 YFSETQ. This CDR3 has 14 residues. A multiplex PCR was run with 60 Vbeta primers and 13 Jbeta primers. Assay: immunoSEQ multiplex PCR; the TCRdb copy retains only in-frame clones and omits some. The sample lists 100,000 to 150,000 clones, about 75% occurring once. This receptor was obtained from a man aged 55 to 70 in good health and CMV-seropositive. Sample: PBMCs. The chain is built from TRBV5-1 and TRBJ1-2; D unclear. The CDR3 spells CASSPEAGDYGYTF. The CDR3 DNA follows: TGCGCCAGCAGCCCCGAAGCCGGTGACTATGGCTACACCTTC.